This paragraph reports one TCR beta chain. These data belong to a study of blood T cell repertoires in COVID-19. In the study overall: Acute-phase and convalescent COVID-19 samples originated in the United States, Italy and Spain.

Original processing notes: Reference gene primer amplification yielded estimated nucleated cell counts. The assay was immunoSEQ multiplex PCR, and TCRdb's table has in-frame clones only and misses some. Clone size and the V and J calls come from that table; the DNA yielded D and trimming. The sample shows under 170,000 clones, approximately 90% of them seen only once. Per germline, CDR1 SGHTA and CDR2 FQGNSA. The CDR3 has 15 residues. J was trimmed by 2 bases and V by 5 bases; bases with no gene match: 7. The rearrangement uses TRBV7-2 and TRBJ2-5, with 8 bases that match TRBD2. The receptor comes from a woman in her sixties or seventies with active or convalescent COVID-19. Sample: peripheral blood. CDR3 bases: TGTGCCAGCAGCGTTTTAGCGGGGACACAAGAGACCCAGTACTTC. Translated, it gives CASSVLAGTQETQYF.